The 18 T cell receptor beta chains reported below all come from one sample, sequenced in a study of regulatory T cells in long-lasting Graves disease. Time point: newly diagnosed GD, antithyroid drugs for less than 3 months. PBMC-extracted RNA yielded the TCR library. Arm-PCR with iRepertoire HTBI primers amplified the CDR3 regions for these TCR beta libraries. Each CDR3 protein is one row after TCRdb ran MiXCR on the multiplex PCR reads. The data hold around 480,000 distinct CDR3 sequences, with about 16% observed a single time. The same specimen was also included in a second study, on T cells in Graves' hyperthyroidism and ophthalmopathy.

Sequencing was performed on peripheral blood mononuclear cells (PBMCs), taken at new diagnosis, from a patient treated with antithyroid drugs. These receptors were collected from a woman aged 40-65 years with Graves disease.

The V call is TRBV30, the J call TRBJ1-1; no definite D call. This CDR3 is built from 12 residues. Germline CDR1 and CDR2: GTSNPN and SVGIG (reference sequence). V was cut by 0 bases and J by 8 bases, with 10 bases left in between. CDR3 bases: TGTGCCTGGAGTGTCCGGCGGAGGGAAGCTTTCTTT. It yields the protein CAWSVRRREAFF.

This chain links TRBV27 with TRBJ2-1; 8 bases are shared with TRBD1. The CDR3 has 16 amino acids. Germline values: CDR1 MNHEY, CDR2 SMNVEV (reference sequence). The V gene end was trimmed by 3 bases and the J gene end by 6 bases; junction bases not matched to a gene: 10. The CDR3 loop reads CASSFSDRGNGNEQFF. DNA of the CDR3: TGTGCCAGCAGTTTCTCTGACAGGGGAAATGGCAATGAGCAGTTCTTC.

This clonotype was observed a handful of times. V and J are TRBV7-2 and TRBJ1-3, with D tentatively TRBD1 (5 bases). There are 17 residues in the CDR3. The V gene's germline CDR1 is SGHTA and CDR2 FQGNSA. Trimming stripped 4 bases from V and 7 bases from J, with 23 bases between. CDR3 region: CASSWGTPRGFGNTIYF. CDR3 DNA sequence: TGTGCCAGCAGCTGGGGGACCCCCCGGGGTTTCGGGAACACCATATATTTT.

The CDR3 spells CASSSGVAQPQHF. The CDR3 region has the DNA TGTGCCAGCAGCTCAGGGGTTGCTCAGCCCCAGCATTTT. The chain couples TRBV7-9 to TRBJ1-5; tentatively, D is TRBD1 (6 bases). CDR1 SEHNR and CDR2 FQNEAQ come from the germline V gene (reference sequence). The V end was cut by 4 bases, the J end by 6 bases, with 10 bases between. The length of the CDR3 is 13 residues.

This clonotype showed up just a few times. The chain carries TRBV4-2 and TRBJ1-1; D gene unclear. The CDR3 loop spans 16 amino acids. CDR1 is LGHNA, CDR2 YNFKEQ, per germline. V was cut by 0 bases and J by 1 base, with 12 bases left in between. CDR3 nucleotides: TGTGCCAGCAGCCAAGACGACGAACTTAGGAACACTGAAGCTTTCTTT. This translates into CASSQDDELRNTEAFF.

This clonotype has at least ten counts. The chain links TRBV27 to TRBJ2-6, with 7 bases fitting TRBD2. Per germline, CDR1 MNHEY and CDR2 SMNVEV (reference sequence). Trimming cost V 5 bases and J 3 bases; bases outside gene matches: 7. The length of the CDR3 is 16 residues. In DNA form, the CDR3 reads TGTGCCAGCAGTACAGCGGGGCCTCTTGGGGCCAACGTCCTGACTTTC. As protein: CASSTAGPLGANVLTF.

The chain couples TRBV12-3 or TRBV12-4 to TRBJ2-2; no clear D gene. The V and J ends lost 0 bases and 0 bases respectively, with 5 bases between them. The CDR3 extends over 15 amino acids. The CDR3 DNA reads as TGTGCCAGCAGTTTAGCTTTAGCGAACACCGGGGAGCTGTTTTTT. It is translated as CASSLALANTGELFF.

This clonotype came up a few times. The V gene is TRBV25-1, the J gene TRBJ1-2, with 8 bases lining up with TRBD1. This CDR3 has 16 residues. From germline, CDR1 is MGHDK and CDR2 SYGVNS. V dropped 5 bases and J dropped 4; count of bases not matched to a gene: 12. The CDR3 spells CASSSTRQGASYGYTF. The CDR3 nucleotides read TGTGCCAGCAGTTCAACGCGGCAGGGGGCGAGCTATGGCTACACCTTC.

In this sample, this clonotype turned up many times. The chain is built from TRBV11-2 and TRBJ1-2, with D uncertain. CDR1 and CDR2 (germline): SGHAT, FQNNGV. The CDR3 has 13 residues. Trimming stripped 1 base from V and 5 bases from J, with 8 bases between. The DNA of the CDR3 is TGTGCCAGCAGCTTAGGCCAGGAGTATGGCTACACCTTC. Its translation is CASSLGQEYGYTF.

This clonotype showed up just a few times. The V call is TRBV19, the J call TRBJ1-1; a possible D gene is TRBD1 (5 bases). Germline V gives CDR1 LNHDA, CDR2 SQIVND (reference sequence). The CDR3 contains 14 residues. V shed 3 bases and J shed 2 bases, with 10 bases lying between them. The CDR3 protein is CASSILTANTEAFF. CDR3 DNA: TGTGCCAGTAGTATCCTGACAGCCAACACTGAAGCTTTCTTT.

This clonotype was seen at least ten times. CDR3 DNA: TGTGCCAGCAGCTTCGGAGGGACATCTTCTTATGGCTACACCTTC. Amino acid sequence: CASSFGGTSSYGYTF. This rearrangement joins TRBV11-2 to TRBJ1-2; possibly TRBD1 for D (6 bases). The CDR3 sequence is 15 residues long. CDR1 and CDR2 from the germline V gene are SGHAT and FQNNGV. Trimming removed 3 bases from V and 5 bases from J, with 16 bases in between.

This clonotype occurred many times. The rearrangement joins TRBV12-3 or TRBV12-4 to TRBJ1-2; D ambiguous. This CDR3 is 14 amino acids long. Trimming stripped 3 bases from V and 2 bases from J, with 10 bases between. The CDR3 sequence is CASSFGISNYGYTF. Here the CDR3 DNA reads TGTGCCAGCAGTTTTGGCATTTCAAACTATGGCTACACCTTC.

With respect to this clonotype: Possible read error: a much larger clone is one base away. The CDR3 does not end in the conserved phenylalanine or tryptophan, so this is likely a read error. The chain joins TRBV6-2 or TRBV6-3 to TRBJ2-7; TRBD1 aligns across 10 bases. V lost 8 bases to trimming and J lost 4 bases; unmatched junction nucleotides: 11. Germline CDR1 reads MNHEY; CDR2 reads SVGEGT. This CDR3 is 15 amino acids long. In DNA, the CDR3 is TGTGCCAGCCCTCCCGAGGGACAGGGGAGTTACGAGCAGTACCTC. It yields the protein CASPPEGQGSYEQYL.

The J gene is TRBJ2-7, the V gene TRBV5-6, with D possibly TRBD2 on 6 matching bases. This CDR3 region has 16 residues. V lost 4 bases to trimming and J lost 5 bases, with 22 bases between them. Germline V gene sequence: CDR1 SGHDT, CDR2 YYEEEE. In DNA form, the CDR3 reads TGTGCCAGCAGCGTCGGATTTGGGACTTCTACCCACGAGCAGTACTTC. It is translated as CASSVGFGTSTHEQYF.

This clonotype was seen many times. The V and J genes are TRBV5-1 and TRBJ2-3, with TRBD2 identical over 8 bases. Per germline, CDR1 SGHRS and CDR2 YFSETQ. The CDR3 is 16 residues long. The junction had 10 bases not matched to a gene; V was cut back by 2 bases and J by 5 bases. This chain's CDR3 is CASSFNPERGLDTQYF. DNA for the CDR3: TGCGCCAGCAGCTTCAACCCGGAGCGGGGGCTAGATACGCAGTATTTT.

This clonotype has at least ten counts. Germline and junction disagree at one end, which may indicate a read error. The CDR3, as DNA: TGTGCCAGCAGCTTAGTGGGCACAGATACGCAGTATTTT. This codes for CASSLVGTDTQYF. The chain links TRBV12-3 or TRBV12-4 to TRBJ2-3; D not certain. The CDR3 is 13 amino acids.

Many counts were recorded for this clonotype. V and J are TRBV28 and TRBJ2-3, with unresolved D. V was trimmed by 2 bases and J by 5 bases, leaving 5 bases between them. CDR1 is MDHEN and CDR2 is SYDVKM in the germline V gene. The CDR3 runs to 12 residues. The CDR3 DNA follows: TGTGCCAGCAGTTTAATCCAAGATACGCAGTATTTT. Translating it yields CASSLIQDTQYF.

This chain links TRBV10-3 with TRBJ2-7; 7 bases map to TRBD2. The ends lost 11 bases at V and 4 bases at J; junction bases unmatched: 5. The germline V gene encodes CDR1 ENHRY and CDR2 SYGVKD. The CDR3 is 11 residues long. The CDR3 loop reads CASGGRYEQYF. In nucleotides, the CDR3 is TGTGCCTCCGGCGGGAGATACGAGCAGTACTTC.